This TCR beta chain was retrieved from a study of radiotherapy plus CTLA-4 blockade in lung cancer. This clone was seen a single time. What it binds is unknown. General study points: After radiotherapy and ipilimumab, tumor-derived clones expanded in peripheral blood. The best prediction of response reportedly came from early blood T cell clone dynamics, with interferon-beta.

Assay used: immunoSEQ multiplex PCR; TCRdb lists only in-frame clones, some missing. The sample lists about 76,000 clones; under 85% were seen once. Patients in the study, people with chemo-refractory metastatic non-small-cell lung cancer, received focal radiation plus ipilimumab CTLA-4 blockade. The TCR sequence derives from a human donor with non-small cell lung cancer who had stable disease on radiotherapy plus ipilimumab. The sequenced sample was peripheral blood, obtained from a patient treated with radiotherapy plus ipilimumab.

The CDR3 sequence is CASSLYPQGMGTSGGPDTQYF. As DNA, the CDR3 is TGCGCCAGCAGCTTGTATCCCCAGGGGATGGGAACTAGCGGGGGACCAGATACGCAGTATTTT. The chain links TRBV5-1 to TRBJ2-3; 11 nucleotides line up with TRBD2. CDR3 length equals 21 residues. Germline V gives CDR1 SGHRS, CDR2 YFSETQ. The junction had 20 bases not matched to a gene; V was cut back by 1 base and J by 4 bases. Combining the CDR3 with reference TRBV5-1 and TRBJ2-3 gives the whole variable domain KAGVTQTPRYLIKTRGQQVTLSCSPISGHRSVSWYQQTPGQGLQFLFEYFSETQRNKGNFPGRFSGRQFSNSRSEMNVSTLELGDSALYLCASSLYPQGMGTSGGPDTQYFGPGTRLTVL.